These 23 T cell receptor beta chains originate from one sample sequenced in a study of blood T cells in healthy people across ages. Next came a second PCR, run for about 7 to 11 cycles, which used a sample-barcoded 5' primer along with a J-beta primer mix. Using its own MiXCR run on the 5' RACE reads, TCRdb lists one record per CDR3 protein. The table shows 850,000 to 1,300,000 distinct CDR3 sequences, with around 43% occurring only once. The sample was blood. All receptors come from a woman aged 55-69 years in good health.

The chain joins TRBV2 to TRBJ2-3; 7 bases agree with TRBD2. Germline CDR1 is SNHLY and CDR2 is FYNNEI. This CDR3 contains 15 residues. J was trimmed by 3 bases and V by 10 bases; bases with no gene match: 13. CDR3 protein: CAIPPAGVRTDTQYF. The CDR3 DNA follows: TGTGCCATCCCTCCGGCGGGAGTGAGAACAGATACGCAGTATTTT.

J is TRBJ1-1 and V is TRBV5-1; maybe TRBD1 (5 bases). In germline, CDR1 is SGHRS, CDR2 YFSETQ. The V end was cut by 0 bases, the J end by 7 bases, with 7 bases between. The CDR3 contains 12 residues. The CDR3 region is CASSLAGGEAFF. The CDR3 bases are TGCGCCAGCAGCTTGGCGGGGGGTGAAGCTTTCTTT. The full variable domain, its missing parts supplied by reference TRBV5-1 and TRBJ1-1, is KAGVTQTPRYLIKTRGQQVTLSCSPISGHRSVSWYQQTPGQGLQFLFEYFSETQRNKGNFPGRFSGRQFSNSRSEMNVSTLELGDSALYLCASSLAGGEAFFGQGTRLTVV.

The chain employs TRBV9 and TRBJ1-2; 9 bases are shared with TRBD1. With V trimmed by 6 bases and J by 2 bases, 8 bases remained unmatched. The germline V gene has CDR1 SGDLS and CDR2 YYNGEE. This CDR3 region has 15 residues. This CDR3 is CASNSSGTGNYGYTF. CDR3 DNA: TGTGCCAGCAACTCCTCCGGGACAGGGAACTATGGCTACACCTTC. Supplemented by reference TRBV9 and TRBJ1-2, the full variable domain reads DSGVTQTPKHLITATGQRVTLRCSPRSGDLSVYWYQQSLDQGLQFLIQYYNGEERAKGNILERFSAQQFPDLHSELNLSSLELGDSALYFCASNSSGTGNYGYTFGSGTRLTVV.

The table lists this clonotype with a few counts. The V call is TRBV6-5, the J call TRBJ2-1, with D possibly called TRBD1 or TRBD2 (5 bases each). Germline V gene lookup returns CDR1 MNHEY and CDR2 SVGAGI. This CDR3 contains 13 residues. V was trimmed by 6 bases and J by 8 bases, leaving 14 bases between them. The CDR3 DNA is TGTGCCAGCAGCTCCGGGGCGCCGGATGAGCAGTTCTTC. Protein: CASSSGAPDEQFF.

This clonotype was counted only a few times. The chain employs TRBV7-2 and TRBJ1-2, with 7 bases matching TRBD1. Germline CDR1 reads SGHTA; CDR2 reads FQGNSA. The J segment lost 7 bases and the V segment lost 5 bases, leaving 7 bases of the junction unmatched. This CDR3 is built from 13 residues. The CDR3 loop is CASSTDRVRGYTF. As DNA, the CDR3 is TGTGCCAGCAGCACCGACAGGGTTCGTGGCTACACCTTC.

This chain links TRBV20-1 with TRBJ2-7; TRBD2 matches 7 bases. The CDR3 is made up of 16 amino acids. Germline values: CDR1 DFQATT, CDR2 SNEGSKA (reference sequence). The V and J ends lost 1 base and 4 bases, in that order; junction bases with no gene match: 13. The CDR3 region is CSARATVGGPRYEQYF. CDR3 DNA: TGCAGTGCTAGAGCGACGGTGGGAGGGCCTAGGTACGAGCAGTACTTC.

In this sample, this clonotype turned up many times. V usage is TRBV29-1 and J usage is TRBJ2-5; D uncertain. The germline V gene has CDR1 SQVTM and CDR2 ANQGSEA. This CDR3 region has 13 residues. The V end was cut by 2 bases, the J end by 1 base, with 8 bases between. CDR3 sequence: CSVEFLSQETQYF. The DNA for the CDR3 is TGCAGCGTTGAATTCTTATCCCAAGAGACCCAGTACTTC.

The V gene is TRBV20-1, the J gene TRBJ2-5; no clear D. The CDR3 covers 11 residues. Deletions cut 4 bases from V and 5 bases from J, with 8 bases between. In germline, CDR1 is DFQATT, CDR2 SNEGSKA (reference sequence). CDR3 loop: CSAIKKETQYF. CDR3 bases: TGCAGTGCTATAAAGAAGGAGACCCAGTACTTC.

The rearrangement links TRBV4-1 to TRBJ2-7; 9 bases are shared with TRBD1. The CDR3 is made up of 15 amino acids. From germline, CDR1 is MGHRA and CDR2 YSYEKL. J gave up 2 bases and V 1 base, and 3 bases lay outside the gene matches. CDR3 amino acids: CASSQVGTGPYEQYF. Here the CDR3 DNA reads TGCGCCAGCAGCCAAGTCGGGACAGGGCCCTACGAGCAGTACTTC.

This clonotype was picked up a small number of times. V usage is TRBV6-1 and J usage is TRBJ2-7, with unresolved D. This CDR3 is 13 amino acids long. The germline gives CDR1 MNHNS, CDR2 SASEGT. V lost 0 bases and J lost 8, with 11 bases in between. CDR3 in DNA: TGTGCCAGCAGTGAAGCGGTGGGGTGGAAGCAGTACTTC. Amino acid sequence: CASSEAVGWKQYF.

This clonotype was recorded a few times. This chain joins TRBV7-2 and TRBJ2-5; 7 bases map to TRBD2. The CDR3 sequence is 14 residues long. V shed 4 bases, J shed 11 bases, and the junction held 13 bases outside the gene matches. Germline lookup yields CDR1 SGHTA and CDR2 FQGNSA. CDR3 bases: TGTGCCAGCAGCTCCAAAGGGGAGGGCTACGGGCAGTACTTC. This gives the protein CASSSKGEGYGQYF.

V is TRBV5-6 and J is TRBJ2-1; 7 bases align to TRBD1. The junction had 15 bases not matched to a gene; V was cut back by 4 bases and J by 2 bases. The CDR3 loop spans 18 amino acids. Germline V gene lookup returns CDR1 SGHDT and CDR2 YYEEEE. The CDR3 region is CASSVDRVQRPAYNEQFF. CDR3 sequence (DNA): TGTGCCAGCAGCGTAGACAGGGTCCAACGCCCGGCCTACAATGAGCAGTTCTTC.

V and J are TRBV9 and TRBJ2-7; TRBD2 aligns across 10 bases. The germline CDR1 and CDR2 sequences are SGDLS and YYNGEE. The CDR3 is made up of 15 amino acids. V lost 0 bases and J lost 5; bases outside the gene matches: 5. CDR3 nucleotide sequence: TGTGCCAGCAGCGTAGTCACTAGCGGGATACACGAGCAGTACTTC. Translating it yields CASSVVTSGIHEQYF.

This clonotype was seen a handful of times. V and J are TRBV12-3 or TRBV12-4 and TRBJ1-1; D uncertain. Deletions cut 6 bases from V and 1 base from J, with 12 bases between. CDR3 size: 14 residues. The CDR3 DNA reads as TGTGCCAGCAGCCTAGTTGCCAAGAACACTGAAGCTTTCTTT. It encodes CASSLVAKNTEAFF.

This clonotype has a handful of counts. This chain links TRBV20-1 with TRBJ1-2; D uncertain. V lost 0 bases and J 3 bases, leaving 8 bases between the germline ends. The CDR3 spans 13 residues. Germline values: CDR1 DFQATT, CDR2 SNEGSKA (reference sequence). CDR3: CSARERQYYGYTF. DNA of the CDR3: TGCAGTGCTAGAGAACGGCAGTACTATGGCTACACCTTC.

The rearrangement uses TRBV12-3 or TRBV12-4 and TRBJ2-7; no clear D gene. The J call is in doubt because the DNA end fits TRBJ2-5 better. The CDR3 is made up of 12 amino acids. The CDR3 region has the DNA TGTGCCAGCAGTTTCCAGTACGAGACCCAGTACTTC. Protein product: CASSFQYETQYF.

This clonotype has more than one count but fewer than ten. The chain has TRBV20-1 and TRBJ2-5, with 10 positions matching TRBD2. Germline CDR1 and CDR2: DFQATT and SNEGSKA (reference sequence). This CDR3 comprises 14 residues. V shed 3 bases and J 4 bases; nucleotides not matched to a gene: 5. The CDR3 nucleotides are TGCAGTGCTAGGCCTAGCGGGAGTGGAGAGACCCAGTACTTC. This encodes CSARPSGSGETQYF.

The chain recombines TRBV12-3 or TRBV12-4 with TRBJ1-1; D uncertain. V lost 4 bases and J 1 base, leaving 13 bases between the germline ends. The CDR3 is made up of 15 amino acids. CDR3 protein: CASSSTKGENTEAFF. The CDR3 region has the DNA TGTGCCAGCAGTTCCACAAAGGGTGAGAACACTGAAGCTTTCTTT.

The V call is TRBV29-1, the J call TRBJ1-5, with D maybe TRBD1 (5 bases). V lost 3 bases, J lost 7 bases, and 13 bases lay in between. CDR3 size: 13 residues. Germline CDR1 SQVTM, CDR2 ANQGSEA. CDR3 sequence reads: CSVDYGGSQPQHF. The CDR3 DNA sequence: TGCAGCGTTGATTACGGGGGGAGCCAGCCCCAGCATTTT. The whole variable domain, filled in from reference TRBV29-1 and TRBJ1-5, reads SAVISQKPSRDICQRGTSLTIQCQVDSQVTMMFWYRQQPGQSLTLIATANQGSEATYESGFVIDKFPISRPNLTFSTLTVSNMSPEDSSIYLCSVDYGGSQPQHFGDGTRLSIL.

This chain joins TRBV5-1 and TRBJ2-1; 9 bases align to TRBD1. The germline gives CDR1 SGHRS, CDR2 YFSETQ. The CDR3 runs 20 residues. J was trimmed by 7 bases and V by 2 bases; bases with no gene match: 22. The CDR3 reads CASSFLFRDRVSITGNEQFF. Here the CDR3 DNA reads TGCGCCAGCAGCTTCTTATTTCGGGACAGGGTCAGCATTACAGGAAATGAGCAGTTCTTC.

The chain has TRBV3-1 and TRBJ1-1, with D possibly TRBD1 on 5 matching bases. The V end lost 1 base, the J end lost 11 bases, and 14 bases lay between the germline ends. Germline V gene sequence: CDR1 LGHDT, CDR2 YNNKEL (reference sequence). The CDR3 is 13 residues long. Here the CDR3 reads CASSQGTSGEAFF. The CDR3 bases are TGTGCCAGCAGCCAAGGGACATCGGGCGAGGCTTTCTTT.

The gene calls are TRBV7-2 and TRBJ2-1; TRBD2 is a possible D gene (5 bases). The CDR3 totals 16 residues. V was pared by 1 base and J by 5 bases, with 15 bases between. Germline CDR1 reads SGHTA; CDR2 reads FQGNSA. The CDR3 reads CASSLVGGSTNNEQFF. In DNA form, the CDR3 reads TGTGCCAGCAGCTTAGTGGGCGGGTCGACGAACAATGAGCAGTTCTTC.

This clonotype was seen only a few times. V gene TRBV5-1 combines with J gene TRBJ2-5; TRBD2 is a possible D gene (5 bases). Germline CDR1 SGHRS, CDR2 YFSETQ. Trimming took 0 bases from V and 11 from J, leaving 14 bases between them. This CDR3 spans 13 amino acids. Here the CDR3 DNA reads TGCGCCAGCAGCTTGGCAGGCCTGGAGGAGCAGTACTTC. This codes for CASSLAGLEEQYF.